This TCR beta chain was captured by sequencing in a study of blood T cell repertoires in COVID-19. On the study more broadly: Material from acute and convalescent COVID-19 was sourced from the United States, Italy and Spain. Sources were T cells, B-cell-depleted T cells, or PBMCs; the material itself was cDNA or gDNA.

The germline V gene has CDR1 SGHNT and CDR2 YYREEE (reference sequence). Trimming at V came to 4 bases and at J to 4 bases, leaving 5 bases not matched to a gene. CDR3 length equals 16 residues. Methods used by the authors: Amplification of reference gene primers provided the estimated nucleated cell counts. Sequencing was performed with immunoSEQ multiplex PCR; in TCRdb, only in-frame clones are kept and a portion is missing. Clonal size and the V and J genes are those of that table, whereas D and trimming came from the DNA. The sample consists of about 87,000 clones, around 87% of them appearing once. This clone has a single count.

This clonotype originated in a middle-aged man with acute or convalescent COVID-19. V usage is TRBV5-4 and J usage is TRBJ2-7; TRBD2 matches 16 bases. Sample: peripheral blood. The CDR3 spells CASSPGTSGRVYEQYF. The CDR3 nucleotides read TGTGCCAGCAGCCCGGGGACTAGCGGGAGGGTTTACGAGCAGTACTTC.